The T cell receptor beta chain described here comes from a study of blood T cell repertoires in COVID-19. On the study more broadly: The cDNA or gDNA used as material had been derived from T cells, B-cell-depleted T cells, or PBMCs.

The CDR3 loop spans 15 amino acids. The germline CDR1 and CDR2 sequences are MNHNY and SVGAGI (reference sequence). A word on this clone: Sequence at one end of the junction differs from germline and may be a read error.

Generated by immunoSEQ multiplex PCR, the TCRdb table keeps only in-frame clones and is missing some. The sample consists of about 160,000 clones, around 84% of them appearing once. This sequence joins TRBV6-6 and TRBJ1-6; 8 bases are shared with TRBD1. Sequenced sample: peripheral blood. This receptor was obtained from a man between 65 and 85 years old with acute or convalescent COVID-19. The CDR3 DNA follows: TGTGCCAGCAGTTACACCGGACAGGGTAATCCACCCCTCCACTTT. This gives the protein CASSYTGQGNPPLHF.